This T cell receptor (beta chain) comes out of a study of Graves' ophthalmopathy and Graves' hyperthyroidism. Study information: Investigators collected peripheral blood at initial diagnosis, before any treatment was given.

Germline CDR1 reads LNHDA; CDR2 reads SQIVND (reference sequence). The CDR3 spans 15 residues. V lost 5 bases to trimming and J lost 3 bases, with 16 bases between them. Aged 18 to 65, hyperthyroidism patients had been newly diagnosed, with under 2 months' duration. Pregnant or lactating patients and those with other autoimmune diseases or uncontrolled infections were excluded. The authors amplified TCR beta CDR3 regions from RNA transcripts. The first round was an RT-PCR with HTBI primers, and the second round was a multiplex PCR. TCRdb used MiXCR to reprocess the multiplex PCR reads, holding one entry per CDR3 protein. The sample yields about 390,000 distinct CDR3 sequences, approximately 15% seen once. This clonotype was seen many times. Its antigen is still unknown. The study's findings and limits: Thyroid clonotypes that were expanded above 0.001 frequency mostly also appeared in blood.

The chain carries TRBV19 and TRBJ1-2; D is possibly TRBD1 (6 bases). Sequenced sample: peripheral blood. This TCR came from a woman younger than 35 with stable Graves' hyperthyroidism. This CDR3 is CASSVPGDLDYGYTF. For the CDR3, the DNA is TGTGCCAGTAGTGTACCAGGGGACTTGGACTATGGCTACACCTTC. The full variable domain, with the rest looked up from reference TRBV19 and TRBJ1-2, is DGGITQSPKYLFRKEGQNVTLSCEQNLNHDAMYWYRQDPGQGLRLIYYSQIVNDFQKGDIAEGYSVSREKKESFPLTVTSAQKNPTAFYLCASSVPGDLDYGYTFGSGTRLTVV.